The rows below give T cell receptor beta chains drawn from one sample of a study of early T cells in non-severe SARS-CoV-2 infection. Each CDR3 protein gets one entry after TCRdb re-called the 5' RACE reads with MiXCR. The profile shows under 50,000 distinct CDR3 sequences, roughly 4.5% of them singletons. Sequenced sample: whole blood. These TCRs come from an adult who was a healthcare worker with PCR-confirmed SARS-CoV-2 infection or an uninfected control (not recorded which). The conserved cysteine and the conserved F or W are not part of the CDR3 here. Each record gives: V gene, J gene, CDR3 protein.

v_gene: TRBV18
j_gene: TRBJ1-2
CDR3aa: ASSPIGQAEGYGYT

v_gene: TRBV5-4
j_gene: TRBJ2-2
CDR3aa: ASSFGSTNTGELF

v_gene: TRBV7-7
j_gene: TRBJ2-1
CDR3aa: ASSKPRGIDCNEQF

v_gene: TRBV10-3
j_gene: TRBJ2-2
CDR3aa: AAGLAGETGELF

v_gene: TRBV6-2/TRBV6-3
j_gene: TRBJ2-4
CDR3aa: ASSAGTTENIQY

v_gene: TRBV18
j_gene: TRBJ1-1
CDR3aa: ASSPGGNTEAF

v_gene: TRBV20-1
j_gene: TRBJ2-7
CDR3aa: SASPQGYEQY

v_gene: TRBV30
j_gene: TRBJ1-4
CDR3aa: AWRNPVTMHYEKLF

v_gene: TRBV25-1
j_gene: TRBJ2-7
CDR3aa: ASSATRDRDSYEQY

v_gene: TRBV4-1
j_gene: TRBJ2-1
CDR3aa: ASSPGQFYNEQF

v_gene: TRBV20-1
j_gene: TRBJ1-4
CDR3aa: SARDSGLTNEKLF

v_gene: TRBV6-1
j_gene: TRBJ1-6
CDR3aa: ASSFNTEYNSPLH

v_gene: TRBV3-1
j_gene: TRBJ2-1
CDR3aa: ASSAGLAGGEQF

v_gene: TRBV5-1
j_gene: TRBJ1-2
CDR3aa: ASSPVQVGGPYGYT

v_gene: TRBV7-9
j_gene: TRBJ2-2
CDR3aa: ASADRGVDPNTGELF

v_gene: TRBV27
j_gene: TRBJ2-4
CDR3aa: ASSRISGEGPKNIQY

v_gene: TRBV5-4
j_gene: TRBJ2-1
CDR3aa: ASSSASGGQYNEQF

v_gene: TRBV4-2
j_gene: TRBJ2-1
CDR3aa: ASSQDLRILAGGENEQF

v_gene: TRBV20-1
j_gene: TRBJ2-5
CDR3aa: SAPRGTGTQY

v_gene: TRBV20-1
j_gene: TRBJ2-3
CDR3aa: SAMGPRGRWGDTQY

v_gene: TRBV7-9
j_gene: TRBJ1-3
CDR3aa: ASSPKGSSGNTIY

v_gene: TRBV5-5
j_gene: TRBJ1-1
CDR3aa: ASSLTPISSPEAF

v_gene: TRBV2
j_gene: TRBJ2-3
CDR3aa: ASTGTGGPDTQY

v_gene: TRBV24-1
j_gene: TRBJ2-3
CDR3aa: ATSAVGAGQDTQY

v_gene: TRBV30
j_gene: TRBJ1-1
CDR3aa: AWSVLGNTEAF

v_gene: TRBV12-3/TRBV12-4
j_gene: TRBJ1-1
CDR3aa: ASRPTGYTEAF

v_gene: TRBV4-2
j_gene: TRBJ2-1
CDR3aa: ASRTSGRDNEQF

v_gene: TRBV18
j_gene: TRBJ1-3
CDR3aa: ASSPPFEGPGNTIY

v_gene: TRBV20-1
j_gene: TRBJ1-1
CDR3aa: SATGQQIMNTEAF

v_gene: TRBV20-1
j_gene: TRBJ2-3
CDR3aa: SARAAGRTDTQY

v_gene: TRBV18
j_gene: TRBJ2-7
CDR3aa: ASSPQGSYEQY

v_gene: TRBV7-9
j_gene: TRBJ2-1
CDR3aa: ASSLAPGGEQF

v_gene: TRBV5-1
j_gene: TRBJ2-3
CDR3aa: ASQQSPGRGGVDTQY

v_gene: TRBV6-1
j_gene: TRBJ1-2
CDR3aa: ASSEPYGQALYGYT

v_gene: TRBV27
j_gene: TRBJ1-1
CDR3aa: ASSPSKTQTTEAF

v_gene: TRBV2
j_gene: TRBJ2-1
CDR3aa: ASTGDRGENEQF

v_gene: TRBV3-1
j_gene: TRBJ2-1
CDR3aa: ASAETGEQF

v_gene: TRBV28
j_gene: TRBJ2-7
CDR3aa: ASSFTVPTNPIGQY

v_gene: TRBV18
j_gene: TRBJ2-7
CDR3aa: ASSPWLAGGYEQY

v_gene: TRBV20-1
j_gene: TRBJ1-2
CDR3aa: SARDPDRVGYT

v_gene: TRBV2
j_gene: TRBJ2-6
CDR3aa: ASSRTVNSGANVLT